Sequencing of this T cell receptor beta chain was carried out in a study of blood T cell repertoires in COVID-19. Looking at the study overall: The cDNA or gDNA used as material had been derived from T cells, B-cell-depleted T cells, or PBMCs.

CDR3 size: 15 residues. The ends lost 6 bases at V and 7 bases at J; junction bases unmatched: 10. Germline loops: CDR1 MNHEY, CDR2 SVGAGI. Exposed enrollees had met someone with a PCR-confirmed or clinician-diagnosed COVID-19 case at some point within the 2 weeks before study entry. Produced via immunoSEQ multiplex PCR; TCRdb's table is partial and in-frame only. The data hold around 320,000 clones, with just under 90% observed a single time. The sequenced sample was PBMCs or T cells enriched from blood (not recorded which). The rearrangement joins TRBV6-5 to TRBJ2-2; 8 nucleotides align to TRBD1. The receptor comes from a woman in her 50s who had been exposed to COVID-19. CDR3 amino acids: CASSYLTGAGGELFF. The CDR3 region has the DNA TGTGCCAGCAGCTACCTGACAGGGGCGGGCGGGGAGCTGTTTTTT.